Included here is one T cell receptor (beta chain) sequence, with context. Its cognate antigen is unknown. This sample is drawn from a study of molecular identifiers for immune sequencing clone quantification. Study-level points and caveats: Amid 750,000 to 1,000,000 naive cells, spiked Jurkat TCR RNA from one cell was reportedly still detectable. Clones above 20 RNA copies contained over 98% of effector molecules but under 1% of naive ones.

V was clipped by 0 bases and J by 9 bases, with 12 bases between them. This CDR3 region has 14 residues. Germline V gene lookup returns CDR1 SEHNR and CDR2 FQNEAQ (reference sequence). Sorted inputs of about 18,000 to 1,100,000 cells, with 10%, 30% or 50% RNA, yielded naive CD8 libraries. Methods described previously, with TCR primers listed, were used for bulk TCR libraries. From the PCR reads, TCRdb called clonotypes with MiXCR, one entry per CDR3 protein. The sample yields about 640,000 distinct CDR3 sequences, about 20% seen once. The clonotype was recovered from a human donor in good health. Some libraries in this study had Jurkat cell RNA spiked in. The specimen sequenced was naive CD8+ T cells from blood, with Jurkat cell RNA spiked in. As for subset: FACS-sorted CD8+CD4-CCR7+CD45RA+ naive T cells. The chain links TRBV7-9 to TRBJ1-3; D remains unclear. The CDR3 protein is CASSLALGEGTIYF. CDR3 DNA sequence: TGTGCCAGCAGCTTAGCGCTGGGTGAAGGCACCATATATTTT.